What follows is one T cell receptor (beta chain) and its context. It has no known antigen specificity. No base quality values were provided; no much bigger clone lies one nucleotide off. The sample is drawn from a study of cytomegalovirus exposure and HLA in healthy donors (dated by TCRdb to about 2017). At the level of the whole study: An earlier analysis of several hundred of the donors reported approximately 300 Gb of sequence data and 117 million unique TCR beta sequences from 150 million to 200 million T cells. Of the 398 genotyped donors, roughly 85% fell in the genetic ancestry cluster associated with self-reported Caucasian donors. High-throughput TCR immunosequencing, statistical association of individual TCRs with disease status, and machine learning were combined to predict cytomegalovirus infection status. To study patterns of TCR occurrence, a later analysis re-analyzed previously published TCR beta repertoires from 666 donors and added high-resolution HLA genotyping. Roughly 300 gigabases of sequencing data and approximately 85 million unique TCR sequences were included in an early release covering several hundred HLA-typed donors. Typing coverage varied by locus: roughly 629-640 donors for A, B, C, DRB1 and DQB1; around 560 for DQA1; more than 600 for DPA1; some 470 for DPB1. All discovery cohort repertoires had been generated on a single sequencing platform. In an earlier analysis of 550 to 700 of the donors, high-throughput TCR beta sequencing was used to judge whether each TCR beta V gene segment behaved as functional or pseudogenic. About five DR-DQ haplotypes were handled as single units for association and clustering because linkage in the cohort was strong. Alongside the repertoire data, information on donor age, sex, ethnicity and CMV serostatus was compiled. A separate validation cohort of more than 100 different subjects was used in addition to the roughly 700-subject first cohort. The study was designed to test whether signatures of past pathogen exposure could be identified by cataloging public T cell receptors. Class I and class II HLA loci were covered by the typing at four-digit resolution. The study used immunosequencing to profile the T cell repertoires of approximately 690 subjects and linked those repertoires to cytomegalovirus serostatus. In the later analysis, no new phenotypic data were used to find candidate immune exposures; instead, reliance was placed on TCR beta sequences and their occurrence across donors. A later genetic analysis used genome-wide SNP genotypes for about 55% of the 666 donors, treating that subset as a discovery cohort. Among several hundred genotyped donors of the cohort, an average of around 220,000 unique TCR beta nucleotide sequences was sequenced per donor, of which 15% to 20% were non-productive.

Summary of the overall study and its limitations: Only TCR beta chains were sequenced in this cohort, and the absence of alpha or paired-chain data limited detectable features. Linkage disequilibrium might explain the correlated functional status among segregating V segments, but an unknown experimental factor could not be ruled out. Across donors, most TCR sequences were observed very rarely, whereas some public TCRs were present in many individuals. A later genetic analysis reported fewer N-insertions in productive TCRs among donors in an Asian-associated ancestry cluster than the roughly 620-donor mean. Immune exposure information for the cohort was limited to CMV serostatus. Because counts were too low, around 17 rarely observed V segments, including chromosome 9 orphons, were left out of the earlier analysis of 587 of the donors. A later genetic analysis associated a missense DCLRE1C variant with V-gene and J-gene trimming of TCR beta chains, and an independent cohort replicated the association. Because HLA typing was missing for some donors at each locus, association tests included only the typed subset. In both the original and validation cohorts, the classifier was reported to diagnose cytomegalovirus status with high specificity and sensitivity. In a later analysis, the rate of TCR association differed among HLA loci, with DRB1 alleles having the most associated TCRs and HLA-C alleles having the fewest. The authors suggested that the approach could potentially be extended to other disease states and immunological phenotypes. The presence/absence analyses assumed that sequencing depth was roughly uniform across donors, and that assumption may not be true. In an earlier analysis of approximately 590 of the donors, most TCR beta V segments appeared in productive rearrangements about 87% or about 30% of the time, broadly matching IMGT annotations. When HLA alleles, especially DR and DQ, strongly co-occurred, attributing TCR associations to individual alleles was difficult. A later analysis found that HLA-associated TCR beta chains were more clonally expanded and had lower generation probabilities than equally common non-associated chains. The 87-base-pair reads could not distinguish some IMGT-functional V segments, including TRBV6-2 and TRBV6-3, so those segments were excluded. A later analysis reported that several top co-occurrence clusters appeared linked to parvovirus B19, influenza, CMV and Epstein-Barr virus. According to a later analysis, most CMV-associated TCR beta chains appeared to be HLA-restricted, and the HLA associations seemed to be driven largely by CMV exposure. A few of the identified cytomegalovirus-associated TCR beta chains were confirmed in vitro to be specific for cytomegalovirus antigens. A further reported finding was that TCR beta sequences accurately predicted the HLA-A and HLA-B alleles for most subjects in the first cohort. Specific HLA alleles were associated with some 15,000 TCR beta sequences at a false discovery rate of 0.05 in a later analysis. The study gave a list of about 160 TCR beta chains associated with cytomegalovirus. A cluster of highly shared sequence variants was judged likely to represent a technical artifact of the sequencing pipeline.

The cohort was made up of approximately 670 healthy bone marrow donors. At the time of sampling, all cohort members were nominally healthy, though unrecorded immune exposures were likely present. The donor tested CMV seronegative, placing the donor among the 350 or so seronegative members of the cohort. Every donor gave a peripheral blood sample, and the peripheral blood mononuclear cells from that sample were used for TCR beta sequencing. The Qiagen DNeasy Blood Extraction Kit was used to extract genomic DNA from the blood cell samples. The library was made by the immunoSEQ multiplex PCR assay. For the multiplex PCR, a mixture combining 60 forward primers for TCR Vbeta segments and 13 reverse primers for TCR Jbeta segments was used. A multiplex PCR assay on genomic DNA amplified the CDR3 region of rearranged TCR beta genes. The Illumina HiSeq System was used to sequence the amplified TCR beta libraries as 87-base-pair reads. Per the source publication's procedure: A later analysis tallied tens of millions of unique TCR beta chains across the 666 repertoires, and some 10 million of those chains were shared by two or more donors. Raw reads were error-corrected and collapsed into unique sequences with a nearest-neighbor algorithm that merged closely related sequences to remove PCR and sequencing errors. Alignment of CDR3 sequences to IMGT reference sequences was used to assign V, D and J gene segments. For a sequence to be retained, at least a six-nucleotide match to both a V gene segment and a J gene segment was required. A rearrangement counted as productive if the CDR3 had no stop codons and remained in frame with V and J, and every other rearrangement counted as non-productive. CDR3 was defined by IMGT convention, running from the second conserved V-encoded cysteine to the conserved J-encoded phenylalanine. The earlier analysis of about 590 of the donors excluded sequences that lacked an unambiguous match to a single V gene segment. An earlier analysis of a few hundred of the donors called V segments functional above 56.7% productive rearrangements and segregating when the between-donor standard deviation exceeded 5%. A statistical classification framework was built to diagnose cytomegalovirus status from the catalog of TCR beta chain sequences. A later analysis assigned V and J genes by comparing TCR nucleotide sequences with IMGT/GENE-DB human TR gene sequences. A later analysis assigned CDR3 sequences and most-parsimonious VDJ recombination scenarios with the TCRdist pipeline. In a later analysis, each TCR beta chain was defined by its CDR3 amino acid sequence together with its V-gene family, and reads without a unique V-gene family were excluded. As a way to deal with suspected cross-contamination and a sequencing artifact, a later analysis dropped approximately 590 nucleotide sequences that were highly shared and had low generation probability. In a later analysis, a clonal expansion index was calculated for each public chain from normalized within-repertoire ranks of inferred template counts. In a later analysis, generation probabilities were computed using a VDJ recombination model fitted to out-of-frame rearrangements, and the results were checked against IGoR. In a later analysis, hypergeometric tests were used to score TCR-TCR, TCR-HLA and TCR-CMV co-occurrence, with a repertoire-size bias correction applied to TCR pairs. A later analysis estimated false discovery rates by permuting HLA or CMV assignments 20 times. A later analysis grouped co-occurring TCRs with DBSCAN, adding TCRdist sequence similarity when clustering within HLA-allele-positive subsets. Repertoires with fewer than 30,000 or more than 120,000 public chains were left out of co-occurrence clustering, as were a handful of repertoires with anomalous nucleotide sharing. TCRdb obtained this table from immuneACCESS and retained in-frame rearrangements with V and J assigned. These tables miss some clones; where compared with another copy, unresolved V genes account for less than half of the shortfall, and the remainder is unexplained. V and J calls and clone size follow that table, whereas D and trimming were derived from the DNA. The sample table records 80,000 to 100,000 clones; approximately 69% of these occur just once. Around 1.3% of the sample lies in the top ten.

Reading from cysteine to phenylalanine, the CDR3 counts 14 amino acids. The entry retains the CDR3 DNA only, 42 bases that are in frame from base 1. CDR1 and CDR2 are drawn from the germline V gene: MNHEY, SVGAGI. The germline V end is reduced by 6 bases and the J end by 4 bases; junction bases left unmatched: 4. This clonotype was sampled from a female donor in good health and CMV-seronegative. This chain is built from TRBV6-5 and TRBJ2-5; 11 middle bases align to TRBD2. Material: PBMCs. The CDR3 protein sequence reads: CASSPLAGVETQYF. The nucleotides are TGTGCCAGCAGCCCACTAGCGGGAGTAGAGACCCAGTACTTC.